The clone carrying this T cell receptor (beta chain) was observed a few times. This sample was included in a study of blood T cells in healthy people across ages. Trimming shortened V by 5 bases and J by 0 bases, and 19 bases separated the two germline ends. Germline CDR1 is MNHEY and CDR2 is SVGAGI. CDR3 size: 17 residues. Researchers report isolating at least 7 million PBMCs per sample. Alongside a J-beta primer mix, a sample-barcoded 5' primer served in a second PCR lasting about 6 to 12 cycles. A single record per CDR3 protein comes from TCRdb applying MiXCR to the 5' RACE reads. The table records hundreds of thousands of distinct CDR3 sequences, less than 80% of them present only once.

The chain is built from TRBV6-5 and TRBJ1-2; a weak D match, TRBD1 (6 bases). Input material: blood. The receptor was derived from a man aged 25-45 years in good health. The CDR3 DNA follows: TGTGCCAGCAGTCACAGGGAGGGGGAAATTACTAACTATGGCTACACCTTC. Its protein product is CASSHREGEITNYGYTF.